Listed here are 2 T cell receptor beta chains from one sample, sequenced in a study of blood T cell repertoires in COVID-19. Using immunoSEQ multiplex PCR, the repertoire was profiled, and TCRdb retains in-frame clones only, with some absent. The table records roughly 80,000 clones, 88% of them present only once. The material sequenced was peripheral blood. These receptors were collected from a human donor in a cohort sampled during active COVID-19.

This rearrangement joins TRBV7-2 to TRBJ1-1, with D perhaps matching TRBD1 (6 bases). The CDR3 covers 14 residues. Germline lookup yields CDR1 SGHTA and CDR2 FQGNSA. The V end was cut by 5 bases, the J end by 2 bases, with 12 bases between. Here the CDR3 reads CASSVSGDNTEAFF. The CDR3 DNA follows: TGTGCCAGCAGCGTCTCAGGGGATAACACTGAAGCTTTCTTT. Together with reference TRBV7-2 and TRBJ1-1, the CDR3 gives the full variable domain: GAGVSQSPSNKVTEKGKDVELRCDPISGHTALYWYRQSLGQGLEFLIYFQGNSAPDKSGLPSDRFSAERTGGSVSTLTIQRTQQEDSAVYLCASSVSGDNTEAFFGQGTRLTVV.

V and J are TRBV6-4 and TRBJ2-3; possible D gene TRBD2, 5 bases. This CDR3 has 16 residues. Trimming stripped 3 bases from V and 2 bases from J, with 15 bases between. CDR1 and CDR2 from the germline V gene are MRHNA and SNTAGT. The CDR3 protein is CASSDLGKIVTDTQYF. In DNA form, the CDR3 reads TGTGCCAGCAGTGATCTCGGGAAAATTGTCACAGATACGCAGTATTTT.